The 29 T cell receptor beta chains given below trace back to one sample, sequenced in a study of blood T cell repertoires in COVID-19. The table came from immunoSEQ multiplex PCR; TCRdb's copy has only in-frame clones and leaves some out. The table lists approximately 46,000 clones, approximately 80% of them singletons. The sequenced material came from peripheral blood. The receptors come from an older man with acute or convalescent COVID-19.

V gene TRBV10-2 combines with J gene TRBJ1-3; D ambiguous. The V gene's germline CDR1 is WSHSY and CDR2 SAAADI. The CDR3 contains 15 residues. Trimming took off 2 bases at V and 0 bases at J, with 8 bases between the two ends. DNA of the CDR3: TGCGCCAGCAGTGAGGAGTATACCTCTGGAAACACCATATATTTT. It is translated as CASSEEYTSGNTIYF.

The sample holds a few counts of this clone. The gene calls are TRBV11-2 and TRBJ2-2; TRBD2 matches at 7 bases. V lost 5 bases to trimming and J lost 4 bases; unmatched junction nucleotides: 7. The CDR3 covers 15 residues. From germline, CDR1 is SGHAT and CDR2 FQNNGV. The CDR3 reads CASSQRTGGTGELFF. For the CDR3, the DNA is TGTGCCAGCAGCCAAAGGACGGGGGGCACCGGGGAGCTGTTTTTT.

This clone was found once. The J gene is TRBJ1-2, the V gene TRBV5-5; no definite D call. The CDR3 runs to 13 residues. With 2 bases removed from V and 2 bases from J, the gap between germline ends came to 7 bases. The germline gives CDR1 SGHKS, CDR2 YYEKEE (reference sequence). In DNA form, the CDR3 reads TGTGCCAGCAGCTTTGCTGAGAACTATGGCTACACCTTC. Its translation: CASSFAENYGYTF.

This sequence joins TRBV5-5 and TRBJ2-2; the D gene is possibly TRBD2 (5 bases). V lost 4 bases and J lost 2, with 12 bases in between. This CDR3 is 15 amino acids long. Germline V gene sequence: CDR1 SGHKS, CDR2 YYEKEE (reference sequence). The CDR3 loop reads CASSVREGNTGELFF. CDR3 nucleotide sequence: TGTGCCAGCAGCGTCCGCGAGGGTAACACCGGGGAGCTGTTTTTT.

This clone was observed a handful of times. V gene TRBV18 combines with J gene TRBJ1-1, with a possible D match to TRBD1 (5 bases). The CDR3 is 15 residues long. Germline V lookup: CDR1 KGHSH, CDR2 LQKENI. V was clipped by 3 bases and J by 1 base, with 12 bases between them. The CDR3 is CASSPASGGNTEAFF. The CDR3, as DNA: TGTGCCAGCTCACCCGCTTCGGGGGGGAACACTGAAGCTTTCTTT.

This sequence joins TRBV2 and TRBJ2-3, with TRBD1 identical over 8 bases. The germline V gene has CDR1 SNHLY and CDR2 FYNNEI. CDR3 length: 14 residues. Germline trimming cut 10 bases from V and 1 base from J; bases unmatched to any gene: 7. CDR3 sequence reads: CAKGGTGRTDTQYF. The CDR3 DNA reads as TGTGCCAAAGGGGGGACAGGACGCACAGATACGCAGTATTTT.

A single count supports this clone. The rearrangement uses TRBV18 and TRBJ1-4; no clear D gene. The germline V and J ends were trimmed by 0 bases and 0 bases, with 11 bases remaining between them. CDR3 length: 17 amino acids. Germline V gene data show CDR1 as KGHSH and CDR2 as LQKENI. CDR3 protein: CASSPPNGLATNEKLFF. In DNA, the CDR3 is TGTGCCAGCTCACCACCGAACGGACTTGCAACTAATGAAAAACTGTTTTTT.

The V gene is TRBV28, the J gene TRBJ2-3, with D tentatively TRBD2 (6 bases). Between the trimmed V and J ends, which lost 4 bases and 2 bases, there was a span of 13 bases. The germline V gene has CDR1 MDHEN and CDR2 SYDVKM. CDR3 size: 15 residues. This chain's CDR3 is CASSSSGVPTDTQYF. The CDR3 region has the DNA TGTGCCAGCAGTTCCTCGGGAGTCCCCACAGATACGCAGTATTTT.

This chain links TRBV18 with TRBJ2-1; 12 bases agree with TRBD2. Germline CDR1 KGHSH, CDR2 LQKENI. The CDR3 has 15 residues. The V and J ends lost 5 bases and 7 bases, in that order; junction bases with no gene match: 6. The CDR3 nucleotides are TGTGCCAGCTCATCCTGGACTAGCGGGAAGAATGAGCAGTTCTTC. Residues: CASSSWTSGKNEQFF.

The CDR3 sequence: CASSSGLAGGFNEQFF. The DNA of the CDR3 is TGTGCCAGCAGCTCGGGACTAGCGGGAGGGTTTAATGAGCAGTTCTTC. The gene calls are TRBV7-8 and TRBJ2-1; 16 bases fit TRBD2. Germline V gene sequence: CDR1 SGHVS, CDR2 FQNEAQ. The CDR3 totals 16 residues. With 4 bases clipped from V and 7 bases from J, the junction kept 4 bases outside the gene matches. The full variable domain, its missing parts supplied by reference TRBV7-8 and TRBJ2-1, is GAGVSQSPRYKVAKRGQDVALRCDPISGHVSLFWYQQALGQGPEFLTYFQNEAQLDKSGLPSDRFFAERPEGSVSTLKIQRTQQEDSAVYLCASSSGLAGGFNEQFFGPGTRLTVL.

This clone was counted a few times. The rearrangement joins TRBV29-1 to TRBJ2-1; 9 bases match TRBD2. The CDR3 is 15 amino acids. Trimming removed 3 bases from V and 2 bases from J; junction bases left unmatched: 5. Germline CDR1 reads SQVTM; CDR2 reads ANQGSEA. This CDR3 reads CSVDALAGTYNEQFF. DNA for the CDR3: TGCAGCGTTGATGCGCTAGCGGGAACCTACAATGAGCAGTTCTTC.

The chain is built from TRBV7-8 and TRBJ1-4; 7 bases are shared with TRBD1. The length of the CDR3 is 14 residues. J gave up 3 bases and V 5 bases, and 3 bases lay outside the gene matches. The V gene's germline CDR1 is SGHVS and CDR2 FQNEAQ. The CDR3 sequence: CASSPDRANEKLFF. In DNA, the CDR3 is TGTGCCAGCAGCCCTGACAGGGCTAATGAAAAACTGTTTTTT.

The chain joins TRBV3-1 (or the pseudogene TRBV3-2) to TRBJ2-2; 8 bases fit TRBD1. Germline CDR1 LGHDT, CDR2 YNNKEL (reference sequence). V gave up 6 bases and J gave up 4 bases; unmatched junction bases: 7. There are 15 residues in the CDR3. The CDR3 DNA reads TGTGCCAGCAGGCAGGGACAGGCAGCCACCGGGGAGCTGTTTTTT. It specifies CASRQGQAATGELFF.

V is TRBV12-5 and J is TRBJ2-7; a possible D gene is TRBD2 (5 bases). The ends were cut back, 6 bases at V and 6 bases at J, with 24 bases in the middle. The germline V gene has CDR1 LGHNT and CDR2 FRNRAP. The length of the CDR3 is 16 residues. The DNA of the CDR3 is TGTGCTAGTGGCCCACCTCGAGAGGAGGAAGGGTCCGAGCAGTACTTC. Protein: CASGPPREEEGSEQYF.

V is TRBV15 and J is TRBJ2-3; D may be TRBD1 (5 bases). The germline gives CDR1 LNHNV, CDR2 YYDKDF (reference sequence). The CDR3 covers 14 residues. Trimming shortened V by 5 bases and J by 4 bases, and 13 bases separated the two germline ends. CDR3 coding DNA: TGTGCCACCAGCTTCCCCCTCAGGGCAGATACGCAGTATTTT. Its protein product is CATSFPLRADTQYF.

The chain recombines TRBV28 with TRBJ1-5, with 7 bases matching TRBD1. The CDR3 has 15 amino acids. V trimming: 7 bases; J trimming: 1 base; junction bases outside the gene matches: 7. Germline CDR1 MDHEN, CDR2 SYDVKM. The DNA of the CDR3 is TGTGCCAGCATACTGACAGGGTCGAGCAATCAGCCCCAGCATTTT. This gives the protein CASILTGSSNQPQHF. The full variable domain, completed using reference TRBV28 and TRBJ1-5, is DVKVTQSSRYLVKRTGEKVFLECVQDMDHENMFWYRQDPGLGLRLIYFSYDVKMKEKGDIPEGYSVSREKKERFSLILESASTNQTSMYLCASILTGSSNQPQHFGDGTRLSIL.

J is TRBJ1-1 and V is TRBV5-8; 8 positions match TRBD1. J was trimmed by 5 bases and V by 4 bases; bases with no gene match: 10. The CDR3 runs 15 residues. Germline V lookup: CDR1 SGHTS, CDR2 YDEGEE. CDR3 residues: CASSAYGQGRTEAFF. The CDR3 DNA reads as TGTGCCAGCAGCGCGTATGGACAGGGTAGGACTGAAGCTTTCTTT. The whole variable domain, filled in from reference TRBV5-8 and TRBJ1-1, reads EAGVTQSPTHLIKTRGQQATLRCSPISGHTSVYWYQQALGLGLQFLLWYDEGEERNRGNFPPRFSGRQFPNYSSELNVNALELEDSALYLCASSAYGQGRTEAFFGQGTRLTVV.

In its sample, this clone was seen a few times. The genes are TRBV7-8 and TRBJ2-2; 8 nucleotides align to TRBD1. Per the germline V gene, CDR1 is SGHVS and CDR2 is FQNEAQ. CDR3 length: 15 amino acids. The junction had 10 bases not matched to a gene; V was cut back by 5 bases and J by 8 bases. The CDR3 is CASSSPTGVLGELFF. CDR3 in DNA: TGTGCCAGCAGCAGCCCGACAGGGGTGTTGGGGGAGCTGTTTTTT. The entire variable domain, with the rest obtained from reference TRBV7-8 and TRBJ2-2, is as follows: GAGVSQSPRYKVAKRGQDVALRCDPISGHVSLFWYQQALGQGPEFLTYFQNEAQLDKSGLPSDRFFAERPEGSVSTLKIQRTQQEDSAVYLCASSSPTGVLGELFFGEGSRLTVL.

The rearrangement links TRBV19 to TRBJ2-6, with D possibly TRBD2 on 5 matching bases. The CDR3 runs to 14 residues. Deletions cut 7 bases from V and 1 base from J, with 8 bases between. From germline, CDR1 is LNHDA and CDR2 SQIVND (reference sequence). The CDR3 is CASIQRSGANVLTF. CDR3 DNA: TGTGCCAGTATTCAGCGGTCTGGGGCCAACGTCCTGACTTTC.

This clone was detected only once. The chain carries TRBV5-5 and TRBJ2-3, with a possible D match to TRBD1 (6 bases). Germline loops: CDR1 SGHKS, CDR2 YYEKEE (reference sequence). The CDR3 is 15 amino acids. Trimming pared 4 bases from V and 3 bases from J, leaving 15 bases between. The CDR3 region is CASSRRTDRTDTQYF. CDR3 nucleotide sequence: TGTGCCAGCAGCCGTCGGACAGATAGGACAGATACGCAGTATTTT. Full variable domain (remainder filled in from reference TRBV5-5 and TRBJ2-3): DAGVTQSPTHLIKTRGQQVTLRCSPISGHKSVSWYQQVLGQGPQFIFQYYEKEERGRGNFPDRFSARQFPNYSSELNVNALLLGDSALYLCASSRRTDRTDTQYFGPGTRLTVL.

This chain uses TRBV28 with TRBJ2-7; 7 nucleotides line up with TRBD1. From germline, CDR1 is MDHEN and CDR2 SYDVKM. The V gene end was trimmed by 2 bases and the J gene end by 13 bases; junction bases not matched to a gene: 8. The CDR3 is 12 residues long. The CDR3 loop reads CASSLRVGQRYF. The CDR3, as DNA: TGTGCCAGCAGTTTAAGAGTGGGACAGAGATACTTC. Full variable domain (missing parts from reference TRBV28 and TRBJ2-7): DVKVTQSSRYLVKRTGEKVFLECVQDMDHENMFWYRQDPGLGLRLIYFSYDVKMKEKGDIPEGYSVSREKKERFSLILESASTNQTSMYLCASSLRVGQRYFGPGTRLTVT.

The chain uses TRBV5-1 and TRBJ1-1; the D gene is possibly TRBD1 (5 bases). Trimming shortened V by 0 bases and J by 4 bases, and 7 bases separated the two germline ends. From germline, CDR1 is SGHRS and CDR2 YFSETQ. The CDR3 has 13 amino acids. The CDR3 nucleotides are TGCGCCAGCAGCTTGGACCAGGGCACTGAAGCTTTCTTT. Its protein product is CASSLDQGTEAFF.

The chain couples TRBV6-5 to TRBJ2-7; D not resolved. The CDR3 has 14 amino acids. V lost 6 bases and J 0 bases, leaving 12 bases between the germline ends. Germline lookup yields CDR1 MNHEY and CDR2 SVGAGI. The CDR3 spells CASRYLAGSYEQYF. DNA for the CDR3: TGTGCCAGCAGGTACCTCGCCGGCTCCTACGAGCAGTACTTC.

The chain uses TRBV10-3 and TRBJ2-3; 7 bases agree with TRBD2. Losses at the gene ends were 10 bases for V and 5 bases for J; bases not matched to a gene: 12. Looked up from germline, CDR1 is ENHRY and CDR2 is SYGVKD. The length of the CDR3 is 14 residues. For the CDR3, the DNA is TGTGCCAGCGGGGACTATCACCGGGGAGATACGCAGTATTTT. This gives the protein CASGDYHRGDTQYF.

The V and J genes are TRBV19 and TRBJ2-7; 13 bases line up with TRBD2. The V gene end was trimmed by 3 bases and the J gene end by 5 bases; junction bases not matched to a gene: 7. The CDR3 spans 16 residues. Looked up from germline, CDR1 is LNHDA and CDR2 is SQIVND (reference sequence). The CDR3 loop reads CASSMGTSGTSNEQYF. CDR3 sequence (DNA): TGTGCCAGTAGTATGGGGACTAGCGGGACCAGCAACGAGCAGTACTTC.

V and J are TRBV28 and TRBJ1-1, with 7 bases aligning to TRBD1. The CDR3 length is 17 residues. Per the germline V gene, CDR1 is MDHEN and CDR2 is SYDVKM. V dropped 2 bases and J dropped 0; count of bases not matched to a gene: 9. CDR3 DNA sequence: TGTGCCAGCAGTTTAGATTTCGCAGACAGGGTGAACACTGAAGCTTTCTTT. Translated, it gives CASSLDFADRVNTEAFF.

The chain combines TRBV18 with TRBJ1-5, with 8 bases identical to TRBD1. Germline assignment: CDR1 KGHSH and CDR2 LQKENI. The CDR3 contains 15 residues. J lost 3 bases, V lost 3 bases, and 4 bases had no gene match. CDR3 protein: CASSPHRGINQPQHF. In nucleotides, the CDR3 is TGTGCCAGCTCACCCCACAGGGGGATCAATCAGCCCCAGCATTTT.

The rearrangement joins TRBV30 to TRBJ1-5; tentatively, D is TRBD1 (6 bases). The length of the CDR3 is 14 residues. The V end lost 2 bases, the J end lost 5 bases, and 13 bases lay between the germline ends. The germline V gene has CDR1 GTSNPN and CDR2 SVGIG (reference sequence). For the CDR3, the DNA is TGTGCCTGGAGTACTACAGGGTCCCATCAGCCCCAGCATTTT. It yields the protein CAWSTTGSHQPQHF.

This chain connects TRBV7-9 to TRBJ2-1; a possible D gene is TRBD2 (5 bases). The V end lost 9 bases, the J end lost 4 bases, and 13 bases lay between the germline ends. The length of the CDR3 is 13 residues. Germline V lookup: CDR1 SEHNR, CDR2 FQNEAQ (reference sequence). Here the CDR3 reads CASDYSRYNEQFF. The DNA for the CDR3 is TGTGCCAGTGACTATAGCCGGTACAATGAGCAGTTCTTC.